These T cell receptor beta chains were read from a single sample in a study of cytomegalovirus exposure and HLA in healthy donors. Sequencing was performed with immunoSEQ multiplex PCR; in TCRdb, only in-frame clones are kept and a portion is missing. The sample shows roughly 200,000 clones, approximately 84% of them seen only once. The sample was PBMCs. The receptors originated from a female donor in good health and CMV-seronegative. CDR3s include the opening cysteine and the closing phenylalanine or tryptophan. D genes are given only for firm matches. The size of a clone is reported for some rows only, either as once, few or many, or as a class for expanded clones.

CDR3 DNA	CDR3 protein	clone size	D gene	CDR3 length	V gene	J gene
TGTGCCAGCAGTGACTCGACAGACCGTGAAGCTTTCTTT	CASSDSTDREAFF	.	.	13	TRBV6-1	TRBJ1-1
TGTGCCAGCAGCTTGGCGGGTGGAAACACCATATATTTT	CASSLAGGNTIYF	once	.	13	TRBV5-4	TRBJ1-3
TGTGCCAGTAGCATCGGGACAGGGGACTACGAGCAGTACTTC	CASSIGTGDYEQYF	.	TRBD1	14	TRBV19	TRBJ2-7
TGTGCCAGCACCCAGAGGACTATTCCTTACGAGCAGTACTTC	CASTQRTIPYEQYF	many	.	14	TRBV6-5	TRBJ2-7
TGTGCCAGCTCACCTGGCGGCAGGGGCTACGAGCAGTACTTC	CASSPGGRGYEQYF	.	.	14	TRBV18	TRBJ2-7
TGTGCCAGCAGTGTCGGCGGGAGTTCCTACGAGCAGTACTTC	CASSVGGSSYEQYF	.	TRBD2	14	TRBV6-1	TRBJ2-7
TGTGCCAGCAGTGAAAAAGAAGCAGGGCCCCTCCACTTT	CASSEKEAGPLHF	.	.	13	TRBV2	TRBJ1-6
TGTGCCAGCAGCTCCAGACAGGCTGGAAACACCATATATTTT	CASSSRQAGNTIYF	.	.	14	TRBV5-6	TRBJ1-3
TGTGCCAGCAGCTTCGGGGGGAGTGACTCCTACAATGAGCAGTTCTTC	CASSFGGSDSYNEQFF	.	TRBD2	16	TRBV11-2	TRBJ2-1
TGTGCCAGTAGTCCCGGACAGGGAGGGTCCTACGAGCAGTACTTC	CASSPGQGGSYEQYF	.	.	15	TRBV19	TRBJ2-7
TGTGCCAGCGGGACAACCTCCTACGAGCAGTACTTC	CASGTTSYEQYF	.	.	12	TRBV6-1	TRBJ2-7
TGTGCCAGCAGCAAAAGCGGGGGGGCCTTCAGGGGAGGGGAGACCCAGTACTTC	CASSKSGGAFRGGETQYF	.	TRBD2	18	TRBV5-4	TRBJ2-5
TGTGCCAGCAGCTTTCGGACAGGGGGGCGATTTGCCAAAAACATTCAGTACTTC	CASSFRTGGRFAKNIQYF	.	TRBD1	18	TRBV5-6	TRBJ2-4
TGTGCCAGCAGTACAGGGCAAAAGTCCTACGAGCAGTACTTC	CASSTGQKSYEQYF	.	.	14	TRBV2	TRBJ2-7
TGTGCCAGCGGTCAGGGAATCCGGCAGCCCCAGCATTTT	CASGQGIRQPQHF	.	.	13	TRBV28	TRBJ1-5
TGTGCCAGCAGCCCCTCTATAGCCAAAAACATTCAGTACTTC	CASSPSIAKNIQYF	.	.	14	TRBV7-9	TRBJ2-4
TGTGCCAGCACCGGGGAGGGTCTGGATGCGACCCAGTACTTC	CASTGEGLDATQYF	.	TRBD2	14	TRBV7-8	TRBJ2-5